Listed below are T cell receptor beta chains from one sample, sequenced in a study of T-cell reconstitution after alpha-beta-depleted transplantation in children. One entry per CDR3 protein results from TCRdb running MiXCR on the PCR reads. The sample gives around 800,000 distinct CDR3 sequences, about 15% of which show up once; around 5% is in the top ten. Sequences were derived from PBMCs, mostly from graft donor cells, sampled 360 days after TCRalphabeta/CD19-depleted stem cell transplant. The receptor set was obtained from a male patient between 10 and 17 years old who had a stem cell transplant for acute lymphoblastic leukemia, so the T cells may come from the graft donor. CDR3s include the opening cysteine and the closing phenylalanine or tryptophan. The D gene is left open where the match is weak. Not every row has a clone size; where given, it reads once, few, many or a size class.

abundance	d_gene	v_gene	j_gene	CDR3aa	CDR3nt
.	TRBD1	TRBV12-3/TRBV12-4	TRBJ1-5	CASSEYTGVQPQHF	TGTGCCAGCAGTGAGTATACAGGGGTTCAGCCCCAGCATTTT
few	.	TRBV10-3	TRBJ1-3	CAISEGSPGSSSPDF	TGTGCCATCAGTGAGGGTAGTCCAGGGTCCTCCTCCCCTGATTTT
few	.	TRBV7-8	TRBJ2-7	CASSRRREQYF	TGTGCCAGCAGCCGTCGGCGGGAGCAGTACTTC
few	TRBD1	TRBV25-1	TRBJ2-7	CASSGTGVPPYEQYF	TGTGCCAGCAGTGGGACAGGGGTCCCCCCCTACGAGCAGTACTTC
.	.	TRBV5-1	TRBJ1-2	CASSPDRPPNYGYTF	TGCGCCAGCAGCCCAGACAGGCCACCAAACTATGGCTACACCTTC
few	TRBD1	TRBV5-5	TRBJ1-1	CASSSFQGASTEAFF	TGTGCCAGCAGCTCGTTTCAGGGGGCCAGCACTGAAGCTTTCTTT
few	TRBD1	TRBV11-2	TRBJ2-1	CASSGRDRGAPEQFF	TGTGCCAGCAGCGGCAGGGACAGGGGGGCGCCTGAGCAGTTCTTC
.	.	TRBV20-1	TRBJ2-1	CSAADREGDEQFF	TGCAGTGCTGCCGACAGGGAGGGCGATGAGCAGTTCTTC
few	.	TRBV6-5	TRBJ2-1	CASSSERGVSYNEQFF	TGTGCCAGCAGTTCAGAGAGGGGGGTCTCCTACAATGAGCAGTTCTTC
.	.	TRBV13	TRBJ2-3	CASSLLLGGADTQYF	TGTGCCAGCAGCCTCCTACTAGGGGGGGCAGATACGCAGTATTTT
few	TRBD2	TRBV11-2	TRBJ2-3	CASSLRLAEGTQYF	TGTGCCAGCAGCTTACGACTAGCGGAGGGTACGCAGTATTTT
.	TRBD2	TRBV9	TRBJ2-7	CASSCLTSGGLEQYF	TGTGCCAGCAGCTGTCTGACTAGCGGAGGGCTCGAGCAGTACTTC
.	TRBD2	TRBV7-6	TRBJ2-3	CASSLVGRAVADTQYF	TGTGCCAGCAGCTTAGTCGGGAGGGCCGTCGCAGATACGCAGTATTTT
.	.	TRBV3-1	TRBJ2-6	CASSLHSGANVLTF	TGTGCCAGCAGCCTCCACTCTGGGGCCAACGTCCTGACTTTC
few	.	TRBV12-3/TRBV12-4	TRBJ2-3	CASRSRGTDTQYF	TGTGCCAGCAGATCCAGGGGCACAGATACGCAGTATTTT
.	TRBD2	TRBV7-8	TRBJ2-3	CASRFRLAESSTDTQYF	TGTGCCAGCAGGTTCAGACTAGCGGAGTCTAGCACAGATACGCAGTATTTT
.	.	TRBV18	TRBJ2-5	CASSPPKETQYF	TGTGCCAGCTCACCACCAAAAGAGACCCAGTACTTC
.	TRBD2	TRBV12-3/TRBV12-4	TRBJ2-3	CASSLIAGGSDTQYF	TGTGCCAGCAGTTTGATAGCGGGAGGATCAGATACGCAGTATTTT
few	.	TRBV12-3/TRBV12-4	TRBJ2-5	CASRRGAQETQYF	TGTGCCAGCAGGAGGGGGGCCCAAGAGACCCAGTACTTC
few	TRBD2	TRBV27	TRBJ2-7	CASSLWGEGYEQYF	TGTGCCAGCAGTTTATGGGGGGAGGGTTACGAGCAGTACTTC
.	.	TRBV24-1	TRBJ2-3	CATSDSTSTGTFTDTQYF	TGTGCCACCAGTGACTCCACCTCGACAGGAACTTTTACAGATACGCAGTATTTT
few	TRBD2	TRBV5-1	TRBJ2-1	CASSRHAGGPYNEQFF	TGCGCCAGCAGCCGGCATGCGGGAGGACCTTACAATGAGCAGTTCTTC